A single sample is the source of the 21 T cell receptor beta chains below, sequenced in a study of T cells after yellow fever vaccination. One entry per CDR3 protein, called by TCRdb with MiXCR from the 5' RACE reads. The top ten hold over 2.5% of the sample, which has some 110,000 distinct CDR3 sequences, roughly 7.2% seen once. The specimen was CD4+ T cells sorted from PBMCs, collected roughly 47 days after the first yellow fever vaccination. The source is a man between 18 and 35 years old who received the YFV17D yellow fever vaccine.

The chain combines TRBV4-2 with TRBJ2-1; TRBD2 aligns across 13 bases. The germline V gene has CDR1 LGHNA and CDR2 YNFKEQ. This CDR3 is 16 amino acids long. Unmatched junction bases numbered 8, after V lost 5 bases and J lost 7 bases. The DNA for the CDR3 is TGTGCCAGCAGCAAAGCCGGACTAGCGGGGGATAATGAGCAGTTCTTC. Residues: CASSKAGLAGDNEQFF.

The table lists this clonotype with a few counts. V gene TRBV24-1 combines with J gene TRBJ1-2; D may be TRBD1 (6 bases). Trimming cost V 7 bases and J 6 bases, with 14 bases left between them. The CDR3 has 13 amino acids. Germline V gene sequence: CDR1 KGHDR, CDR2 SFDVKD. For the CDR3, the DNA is TGTGCCACCAGACTGAGGGGGGCAGATGGCTACACCTTC. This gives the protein CATRLRGADGYTF.

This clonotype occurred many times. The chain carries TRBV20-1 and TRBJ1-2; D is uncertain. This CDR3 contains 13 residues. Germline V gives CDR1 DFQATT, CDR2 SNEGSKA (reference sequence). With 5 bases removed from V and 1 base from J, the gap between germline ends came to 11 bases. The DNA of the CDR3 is TGCAGTGCTCAGCCGGGCGTTAACTATGGCTACACCTTC. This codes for CSAQPGVNYGYTF.

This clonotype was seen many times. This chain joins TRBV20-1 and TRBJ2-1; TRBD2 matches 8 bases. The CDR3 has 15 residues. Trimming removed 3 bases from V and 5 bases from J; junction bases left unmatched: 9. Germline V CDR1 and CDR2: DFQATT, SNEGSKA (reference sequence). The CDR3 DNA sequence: TGCAGTGCTAGCGGGGGGGCCGGTCAGGACAATGAGCAGTTCTTC. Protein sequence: CSASGGAGQDNEQFF.

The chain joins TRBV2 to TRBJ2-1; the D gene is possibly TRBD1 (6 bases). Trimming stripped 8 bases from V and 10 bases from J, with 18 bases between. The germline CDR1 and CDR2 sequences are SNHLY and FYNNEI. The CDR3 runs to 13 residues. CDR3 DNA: TGTGCCAGCTGGACAGACAAAGTTCCAGAGCAGTTCTTC. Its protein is CASWTDKVPEQFF.

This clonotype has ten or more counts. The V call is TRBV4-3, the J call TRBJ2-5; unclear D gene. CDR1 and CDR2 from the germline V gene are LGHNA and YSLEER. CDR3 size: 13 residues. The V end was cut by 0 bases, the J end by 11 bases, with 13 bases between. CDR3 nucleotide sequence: TGCGCCAGCAGCCAAGAAACTTGGGGAACGCAGTACTTC. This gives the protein CASSQETWGTQYF.

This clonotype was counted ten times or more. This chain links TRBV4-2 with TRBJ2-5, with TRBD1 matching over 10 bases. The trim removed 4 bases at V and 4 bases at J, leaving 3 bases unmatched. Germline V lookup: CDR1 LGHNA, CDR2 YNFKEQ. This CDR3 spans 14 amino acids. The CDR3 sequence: CASSRGQGLETQYF. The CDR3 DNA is TGTGCCAGCAGCCGGGGACAGGGGTTAGAGACCCAGTACTTC.

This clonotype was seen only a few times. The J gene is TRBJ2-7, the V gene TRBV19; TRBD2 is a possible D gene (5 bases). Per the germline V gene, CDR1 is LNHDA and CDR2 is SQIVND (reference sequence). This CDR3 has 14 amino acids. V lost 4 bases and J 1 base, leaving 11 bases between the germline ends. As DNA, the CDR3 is TGTGCCAGTAGTAGGACGGGGTCTTCCTACGAGCAGTACTTC. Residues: CASSRTGSSYEQYF.

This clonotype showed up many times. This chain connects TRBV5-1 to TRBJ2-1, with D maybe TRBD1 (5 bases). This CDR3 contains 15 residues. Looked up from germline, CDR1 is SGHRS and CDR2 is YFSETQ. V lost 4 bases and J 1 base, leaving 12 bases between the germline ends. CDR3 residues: CASSLDGASYNEQFF. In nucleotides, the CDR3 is TGCGCCAGCAGCCTGGATGGGGCTTCCTACAATGAGCAGTTCTTC.

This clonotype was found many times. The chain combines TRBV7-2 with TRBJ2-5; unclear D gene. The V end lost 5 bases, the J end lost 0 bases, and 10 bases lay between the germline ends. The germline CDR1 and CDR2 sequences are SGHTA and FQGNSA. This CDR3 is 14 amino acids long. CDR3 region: CASSRETYQETQYF. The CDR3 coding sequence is TGTGCCAGCAGCCGAGAGACGTACCAAGAGACCCAGTACTTC.

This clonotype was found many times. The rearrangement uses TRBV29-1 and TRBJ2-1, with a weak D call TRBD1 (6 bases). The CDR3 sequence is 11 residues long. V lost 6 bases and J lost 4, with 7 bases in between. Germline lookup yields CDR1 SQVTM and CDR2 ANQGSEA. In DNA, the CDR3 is TGCAGCGTGGACAGATACAATGAGCAGTTCTTC. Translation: CSVDRYNEQFF.

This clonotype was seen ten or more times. The CDR3 DNA follows: TGCGCCAGCAGCTTGTCGGACATAGCCTACGAGCAGTACTTC. It yields the protein CASSLSDIAYEQYF. The chain links TRBV5-1 to TRBJ2-7, with a tentative D call TRBD1 (5 bases). Trimming left V 1 base short and J 2 bases short, with 10 bases between. The CDR3 totals 14 residues. Germline V gene data show CDR1 as SGHRS and CDR2 as YFSETQ.

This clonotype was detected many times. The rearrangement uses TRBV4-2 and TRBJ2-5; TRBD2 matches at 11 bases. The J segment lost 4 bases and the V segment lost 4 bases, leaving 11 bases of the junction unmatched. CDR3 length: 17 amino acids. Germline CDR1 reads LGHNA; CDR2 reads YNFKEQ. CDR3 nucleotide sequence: TGTGCCAGCAGCCTCCGTGGACCGACTAGCGGGGTAGAGACCCAGTACTTC. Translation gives CASSLRGPTSGVETQYF.

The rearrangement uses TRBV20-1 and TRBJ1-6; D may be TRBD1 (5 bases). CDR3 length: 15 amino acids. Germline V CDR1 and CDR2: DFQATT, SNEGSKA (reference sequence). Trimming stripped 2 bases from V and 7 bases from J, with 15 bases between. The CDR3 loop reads CSARRAGFVNSPLHF. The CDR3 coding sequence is TGCAGTGCTAGAAGGGCAGGGTTTGTGAATTCACCCCTCCACTTT.

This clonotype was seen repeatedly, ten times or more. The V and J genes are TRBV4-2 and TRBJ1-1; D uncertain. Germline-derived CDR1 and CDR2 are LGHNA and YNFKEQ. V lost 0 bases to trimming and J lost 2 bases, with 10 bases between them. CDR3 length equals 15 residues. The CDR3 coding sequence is TGTGCCAGCAGCCAAGATATGGCGGCTAACACTGAAGCTTTCTTT. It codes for CASSQDMAANTEAFF.

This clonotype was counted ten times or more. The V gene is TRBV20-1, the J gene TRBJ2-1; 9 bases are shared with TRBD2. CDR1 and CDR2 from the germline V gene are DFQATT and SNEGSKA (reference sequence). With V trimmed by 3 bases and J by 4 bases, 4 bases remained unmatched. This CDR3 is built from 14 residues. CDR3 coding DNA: TGCAGTGCTAGTTTCCTAGCGGGGTACAATGAGCAGTTCTTC. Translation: CSASFLAGYNEQFF.

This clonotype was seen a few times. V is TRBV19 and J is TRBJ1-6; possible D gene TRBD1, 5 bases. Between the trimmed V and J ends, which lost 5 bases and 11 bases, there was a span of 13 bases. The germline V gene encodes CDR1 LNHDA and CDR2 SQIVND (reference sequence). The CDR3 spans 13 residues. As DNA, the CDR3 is TGTGCCAGTAGTCAGTCCGGGGGTGCACCCCTCCACTTT. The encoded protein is CASSQSGGAPLHF.

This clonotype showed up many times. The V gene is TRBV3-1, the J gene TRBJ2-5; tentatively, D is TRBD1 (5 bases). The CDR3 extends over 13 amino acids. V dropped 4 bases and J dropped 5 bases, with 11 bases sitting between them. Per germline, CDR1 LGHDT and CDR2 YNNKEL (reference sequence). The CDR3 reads CASSPPGLETQYF. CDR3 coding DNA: TGTGCCAGCAGCCCGCCAGGGTTGGAGACCCAGTACTTC.

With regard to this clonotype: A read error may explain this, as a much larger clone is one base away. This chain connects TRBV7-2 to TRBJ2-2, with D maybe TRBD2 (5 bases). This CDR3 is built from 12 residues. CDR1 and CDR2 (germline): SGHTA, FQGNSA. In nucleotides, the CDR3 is TGTGCCAGCAGCTTAGGGGCCGGGGAGATGTTTTTT. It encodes CASSLGAGEMFF.

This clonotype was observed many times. CDR3 bases: TGTGCCAGCAGCGTACTAGCGGGGGGAGTCACAGATACGCAGTATTTT. Encoded protein: CASSVLAGGVTDTQYF. The chain joins TRBV7-6 to TRBJ2-3; TRBD2 matches 12 bases. Germline CDR1 SGHVS, CDR2 FNYEAQ. Trimming took 5 bases from V and 2 from J; bases not matched to a gene: 5. The CDR3 length is 16 residues.

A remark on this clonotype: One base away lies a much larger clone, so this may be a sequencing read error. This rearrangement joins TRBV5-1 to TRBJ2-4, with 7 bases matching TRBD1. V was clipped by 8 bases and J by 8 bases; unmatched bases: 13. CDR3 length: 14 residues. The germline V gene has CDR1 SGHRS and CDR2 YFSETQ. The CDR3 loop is CARRETGTVDIQYF. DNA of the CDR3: TGCGCCAGAAGAGAGACAGGGACCGTAGACATTCAGTACTTC.